This is a list of T cell receptor beta chains from one sample in a study of beta chain features in type 1 diabetes. Assay: immunoSEQ multiplex PCR; the TCRdb copy retains only in-frame clones and omits some. The sample lists around 250,000 clones, 27% occurring once. The sequencing sample was made of central memory CD4+ T cells from blood. All receptors come from a man aged 30 to 39 in good health. CDR3s include the opening cysteine and the closing phenylalanine or tryptophan. The D gene is left open where the match is weak. Rows may omit the clone size; those that give it use once, few, many or a size class.

j_call d_call v_call clone_size cdr3_aa cdr3_nt
TRBJ2-1 . TRBV11-1 few CASSLGTSTYNEQFF TGTGCCAGCAGCCTAGGGACAAGCACTTACAATGAGCAGTTCTTC
TRBJ1-2 TRBD1 TRBV7-9 few CASSGQGNYRYGYTF TGTGCCAGCAGCGGACAGGGGAATTATCGGTATGGCTACACCTTC
TRBJ2-7 . TRBV7-2 . CASSYEQYF TGTGCCAGCAGCTACGAGCAGTACTTC
TRBJ2-5 TRBD1 TRBV30 few CAWNSGQPQETQYF TGTGCCTGGAACTCGGGACAGCCCCAAGAGACCCAGTACTTC
TRBJ1-2 . TRBV5-1 . CASSLDAGYGYTF TGCGCCAGCAGTTTGGATGCGGGCTATGGCTACACCTTC
TRBJ2-5 . TRBV6-6 . CASRNTGQETQYF TGTGCCAGCAGGAACACAGGGCAAGAGACCCAGTACTTC
TRBJ2-3 . TRBV20-1 many CSATSTDTQYF TGCAGTGCTACGAGCACAGATACGCAGTATTTT
TRBJ2-5 TRBD1 TRBV6-5 few CASRTQGMEQYF TGTGCCAGCAGGACACAGGGGATGGAGCAGTACTTC
TRBJ2-3 . TRBV7-2 . CASSLGTRGNTDTQYF TGTGCCAGCAGCTTAGGTACCAGGGGCAACACAGATACGCAGTATTTT
TRBJ2-7 TRBD2 TRBV2 many CASSQTSGLIEQYF TGTGCCAGCAGTCAGACTAGCGGGCTCATCGAGCAGTACTTC
TRBJ2-7 . TRBV2 few CASSDVVEQYF TGTGCCAGCAGTGATGTCGTCGAGCAGTACTTC
TRBJ2-1 . TRBV19 . CASSPGFGGDEQFF TGTGCCAGTTCACCTGGTTTTGGGGGCGATGAGCAGTTCTTC
TRBJ1-5 . TRBV19 . CASRRQETQPQHF TGTGCCAGTAGGAGGCAGGAGACTCAGCCCCAGCATTTT
TRBJ2-1 TRBD1 TRBV7-9 few CASSPGQVEQFF TGTGCCAGCAGCCCCGGACAGGTTGAGCAGTTCTTC
TRBJ2-1 . TRBV11-2 . CASSLVSRDVEQFF TGTGCCAGCAGCTTAGTCTCGCGGGATGTTGAGCAGTTCTTC
TRBJ2-5 TRBD1 TRBV9 . CASSPGSGTGRGVETQYF TGTGCCAGCAGCCCGGGCTCCGGGACAGGGCGCGGGGTCGAGACCCAGTACTTC
TRBJ2-3 . TRBV29-1 few CSVELDLSTDTQYF TGCAGCGTTGAGTTGGACTTGAGCACAGATACGCAGTATTTT
TRBJ2-2 TRBD1 TRBV29-1 . CSVEDGTGRMFF TGCAGCGTTGAAGATGGGACAGGGAGGATGTTTTTT
TRBJ1-1 . TRBV21-1 . CASSKTGGSEAFF TGTGCCAGCAGCAAAACGGGGGGCAGTGAAGCTTTCTTT
TRBJ2-2 . TRBV19 few CASGPLSGNTGELFF TGTGCCAGCGGCCCTCTTTCAGGCAACACCGGGGAGCTGTTTTTT
TRBJ2-6 . TRBV2 few CASSFWTGANVLTF TGTGCCAGCAGTTTCTGGACAGGGGCCAACGTCCTGACTTTC
TRBJ1-5 TRBD1 TRBV9 . CASSVLDRGDQPQHF TGTGCCAGCAGCGTTTTGGACAGGGGGGATCAGCCCCAGCATTTT
TRBJ1-4 . TRBV25-1 . CASSESQGARGEKLFF TGTGCCAGCAGTGAAAGTCAAGGGGCGCGAGGTGAAAAACTGTTTTTT
TRBJ1-4 . TRBV19 many CASSIAERKLFF TGTGCCAGTAGTATAGCGGAGAGAAAACTGTTTTTT
TRBJ2-1 . TRBV28 . CASSPRRGGTYNEQFF TGTGCCAGCAGTCCACGCCGCGGAGGCACCTACAATGAGCAGTTCTTC
TRBJ2-7 TRBD2 TRBV25-1 few CASSPAGDMTYEQYF TGTGCCAGCAGTCCTGCGGGAGACATGACCTACGAGCAGTACTTC
TRBJ1-2 . TRBV7-9 . CASSLPGQLAHTF TGTGCCAGCAGCCTCCCCGGACAGCTCGCCCACACCTTC
TRBJ2-3 TRBD1 TRBV10-3 . CAISGGTGVGTDTQYF TGTGCCATCAGTGGGGGGACAGGGGTAGGCACAGATACGCAGTATTTT
TRBJ1-1 . TRBV28 . CASGGGGTEAFF TGTGCCAGCGGTGGGGGGGGCACTGAAGCTTTCTTT
TRBJ2-7 . TRBV20-1 few CSAWRTTEQYF TGCAGTGCGTGGAGGACAACCGAGCAGTACTTC
TRBJ2-3 TRBD2 TRBV30 . CASRGSGGNTDTQYF TGTGCCTCTCGGGGTAGCGGGGGTAACACAGATACGCAGTATTTT
TRBJ2-3 TRBD2 TRBV7-9 . CASSPTSGGALSTDTQYF TGTGCCAGCAGCCCTACTAGCGGGGGGGCCCTAAGCACAGATACGCAGTATTTT
TRBJ2-2 TRBD2 TRBV7-2 many CASSPRGRTGELFF TGTGCCAGCAGCCCGCGGGGGAGGACCGGGGAGCTGTTTTTT